This TCR beta chain was profiled in a study of blood T cell repertoires in COVID-19. Across the study: Spain, Italy and the United States supplied samples that represented acute and convalescent COVID-19. T cells, B-cell-depleted T cells, or PBMCs provided the cDNA or gDNA that served as material.

Original data processing: Estimates of nucleated cell counts were drawn from the amplification of reference gene primers. Libraries were prepared by immunoSEQ multiplex PCR; TCRdb keeps only in-frame clonotypes and omits some of them. The V and J calls and clone size were taken over from that table, and D and trimming were inferred from the DNA. The table has approximately 250,000 clones, approximately 84% seen once; the top ten hold 8.6%. The TCR comes from a human donor in a cohort sampled during active COVID-19. Sequencing input: peripheral blood.

Here the CDR3 DNA reads TGTGCCAGCAGTTCTATAATGGGGCGACAGTCCGAGCAGTACTTC. It encodes CASSSIMGRQSEQYF. The rearrangement joins TRBV28 to TRBJ2-7; D may be TRBD1 (5 bases). V lost 4 bases to trimming and J lost 6 bases, with 19 bases between them. The CDR3 runs 15 residues. The germline CDR1 and CDR2 sequences are MDHEN and SYDVKM.